The TCR beta chain under discussion was sequenced for a study of cytomegalovirus exposure and HLA in healthy donors (TCRdb year 2017). For the study in its entirety: In an earlier analysis of under 600 of the donors, under 300 Gb of sequence data and approximately 100 million unique TCR beta sequences from 150 million to 200 million T cells were reported. An early release that covered 500 to 800 HLA-typed donors contained approximately 300 gigabases of sequencing data and some 87 million unique TCR sequences. The genetic ancestry cluster associated with self-reported Caucasian donors included over 65% of the 350 to 500 genotyped donors. The study aimed to test whether cataloging public T cell receptors could reveal signatures of past pathogen exposure. The T cell repertoires of several hundred subjects were profiled by immunosequencing and related to cytomegalovirus serostatus. A separate validation cohort of approximately 130 different subjects was used in addition to the roughly 720-subject first cohort. The study combined high-throughput TCR immunosequencing, statistical association of individual TCRs with disease status, and machine learning to predict cytomegalovirus infection status. A later analysis re-analyzed previously published TCR beta repertoires from about 730 donors and added high-resolution HLA genotyping to study TCR occurrence patterns. The later analysis used no new phenotypic data to find candidate immune exposures, relying instead on TCR beta sequences and their occurrence across donors. An earlier analysis of roughly 600 of the donors used high-throughput TCR beta sequencing to judge whether each TCR beta V gene segment behaved as functional or pseudogenic. Donor age, sex, ethnicity and CMV serostatus were collected together with the repertoire data. A later genetic analysis used genome-wide SNP genotypes for about 60% of the roughly 670 donors, treating that subset as a discovery cohort. Every discovery cohort repertoire had been produced on one sequencing platform. HLA typing included class I and class II loci at four-digit resolution. The number of typed donors differed by locus: roughly 629-630 for A, B, C, DRB1 and DQB1; 522 for DQA1; around 580 for DPA1; and some 470 for DPB1. Roughly 5 DR-DQ haplotypes were handled as single units for association and clustering because linkage in the cohort was strong. Among roughly 400 genotyped donors of the cohort, an average of roughly 240,000 unique TCR beta nucleotide sequences were sequenced per donor, roughly a sixth of them non-productive. The investigation overall reported the following: Sequencing depth was assumed to be roughly uniform across donors in the presence/absence analyses, though that assumption may not hold. A later analysis reported that several top co-occurrence clusters appeared linked to parvovirus B19, influenza, CMV and Epstein-Barr virus. Because some donors lacked HLA typing at each locus, the association tests relied only on the typed subset. A later analysis associated about 17,000 TCR beta sequences with specific HLA alleles at a false discovery rate of 0.05. A cluster of highly shared sequence variants was judged likely to be a technical artifact of the sequencing pipeline. According to a later genetic analysis, donors in an Asian-associated ancestry cluster had fewer N-insertions in productive TCRs than the approximately 710-donor mean. Strong co-occurrence of HLA alleles, especially DR and DQ, made assigning TCR associations to individual alleles difficult. The authors suggested that the approach could potentially be generalized to other disease states and immunological phenotypes. Because counts were too low, around 17 rarely observed V segments, including chromosome 9 orphons, were left out of the earlier analysis of a few hundred of the donors. In this cohort, only TCR beta chains were sequenced, and detectable features were limited by the absence of alpha or paired-chain data. A further reported finding was that TCR beta sequences accurately predicted the HLA-A and HLA-B alleles for most subjects in the first cohort. Correlated functional status among segregating V segments might be attributable to linkage disequilibrium, but an unknown experimental factor could not be ruled out. The study gave a list of about 160 TCR beta chains associated with cytomegalovirus. The only immune exposure information available for the cohort was CMV serostatus. In both the original and validation cohorts, the classifier was reported to diagnose cytomegalovirus status with high specificity and sensitivity. Because the 87-base-pair reads could not distinguish some IMGT-functional V segments, including TRBV6-2 and TRBV6-3, those segments were excluded. Compared with equally common non-associated chains, HLA-associated TCR beta chains in a later analysis were more clonally expanded and had lower generation probabilities. Broadly in line with IMGT annotations, most TCR beta V segments showed up in productive rearrangements about 90% or about 30% of the time in an earlier analysis of around 550 of the donors. A later genetic analysis associated a missense DCLRE1C variant with V-gene and J-gene trimming of TCR beta chains, and an independent cohort replicated the association. Most TCR sequences were observed very rarely across donors, whereas some public TCRs were present in many individuals. According to a later analysis, most CMV-associated TCR beta chains appeared to be HLA-restricted, and the HLA associations seemed to be driven largely by CMV exposure. A few of the identified cytomegalovirus-associated TCR beta chains were confirmed in vitro to be specific for cytomegalovirus antigens. In a later analysis, TCR association rates were found to vary across HLA loci, with the most associated TCRs seen for DRB1 alleles and the fewest for HLA-C alleles.

The CDR3 measures 15 amino acids from cysteine to phenylalanine. Only CDR3 DNA is held: 45 bases, read in frame from base 1. In the germline V gene (reference sequence), CDR1 corresponds to SGHNT and CDR2 to YYREEE. After removal of 0 bases from V and 5 bases from J, the junction retains 6 bases not matched to a gene. The cohort consisted of 650 to 700 healthy bone marrow donors. All cohort members were sampled while nominally healthy, although unrecorded immune exposures were likely present. The donor tested CMV seropositive and was one of the 289 seropositive cohort members. A peripheral blood sample was collected from each donor, and TCR beta sequencing was performed on peripheral blood mononuclear cells. The Qiagen DNeasy Blood Extraction Kit was used to extract genomic DNA from the blood cell samples. Library creation used the immunoSEQ multiplex PCR assay. The multiplex PCR relied on a mix of 60 forward primers for TCR Vbeta segments and 13 reverse primers for TCR Jbeta segments. Amplification of the CDR3 region of rearranged TCR beta genes was performed with a multiplex PCR assay on genomic DNA. Amplified TCR beta libraries were sequenced as 87-base-pair reads on the Illumina HiSeq System. The study's own analysis went as follows. A later analysis counted 75 million to 100 million unique TCR beta chains across the 550 to 800 repertoires, and 9.5 million to 11 million of these chains were shared by at least two donors. Raw reads were error-corrected and collapsed into unique sequences with a nearest-neighbor algorithm that merged closely related sequences to remove PCR and sequencing errors. Alignment of CDR3 sequences to IMGT reference sequences was used to assign V, D and J gene segments. Each retained sequence needed at least a six-nucleotide match to both a V gene segment and a J gene segment. A rearrangement counted as productive if the CDR3 had no stop codons and remained in frame with V and J, and every other rearrangement counted as non-productive. Following IMGT convention, CDR3 was defined as the stretch from the second conserved V-encoded cysteine to the conserved J-encoded phenylalanine. The earlier analysis of some 540 of the donors excluded any sequence lacking an unambiguous match to a single V gene segment. In an earlier analysis of roughly 600 of the donors, a V segment was called functional when productive rearrangements were above 56.7%, and segregating when the standard deviation between donors exceeded 5%. To diagnose cytomegalovirus status from the catalog of TCR beta chain sequences, a statistical classification framework was built. In a later analysis, TCR nucleotide sequences were compared against IMGT/GENE-DB human TR gene sequences so that V and J genes could be assigned. A later analysis assigned CDR3 sequences and most-parsimonious VDJ recombination scenarios with the TCRdist pipeline. A later analysis defined each TCR beta chain by its CDR3 amino acid sequence plus V-gene family, and excluded reads lacking a unique V-gene family. In a later analysis, 450 to 600 highly shared, low-generation-probability nucleotide sequences were removed to address suspected cross-contamination and a sequencing artifact. In a later analysis, a clonal expansion index was calculated for each public chain from normalized within-repertoire ranks of inferred template counts. In a later analysis, generation probabilities were computed with a VDJ recombination model fitted to out-of-frame rearrangements, and the resulting probabilities were checked against IGoR. In a later analysis, TCR-TCR, TCR-HLA and TCR-CMV co-occurrence was scored with hypergeometric tests, and a repertoire-size bias correction was applied to TCR pairs. A later analysis estimated false discovery rates by permuting HLA or CMV assignments 20 times. In a later analysis, co-occurring TCRs were grouped with DBSCAN, and TCRdist sequence similarity was added when clustering was performed within HLA-allele-positive subsets. For co-occurrence clustering, repertoires with fewer than 30,000 or more than 120,000 public chains were excluded, along with roughly five repertoires with anomalous nucleotide sharing. TCRdb stores this immuneACCESS table with in-frame sequences only. Part of the clones is absent; in the studies checked, under half of the shortfall reflects unresolved V genes, and no reason is known for the rest. V and J calls and clone size are as listed in that table; D and trimming were resolved from the DNA. Counted in this sample were about 130,000 clones; around 75% of them appeared once. Clones ranked in the top ten supply approximately 4.3% of the sample.

As for this clone: The antigen this receptor binds is unknown. No quality values exist for individual bases; no much larger clone is one base distant.

The sample taken for sequencing was PBMCs. The source is a man aged 55 to 69 in good health and CMV-seropositive. The sequence joins TRBV5-4 to TRBJ1-1; the junction holds 8 bases that match TRBD1. The CDR3 region has the sequence CASSLDFRGRTEAFF. The nucleotide sequence is given as TGTGCCAGCAGCTTGGACTTCAGGGGGCGAACTGAAGCTTTCTTT.